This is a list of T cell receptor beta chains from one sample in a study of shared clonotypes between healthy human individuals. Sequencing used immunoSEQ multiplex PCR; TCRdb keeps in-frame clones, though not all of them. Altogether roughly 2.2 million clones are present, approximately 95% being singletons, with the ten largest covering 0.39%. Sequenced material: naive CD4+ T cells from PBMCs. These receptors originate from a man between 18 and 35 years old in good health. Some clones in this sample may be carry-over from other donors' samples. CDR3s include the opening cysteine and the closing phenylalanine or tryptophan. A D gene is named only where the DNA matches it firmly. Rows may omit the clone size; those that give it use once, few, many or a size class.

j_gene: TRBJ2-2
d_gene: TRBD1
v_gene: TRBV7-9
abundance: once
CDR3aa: CASRRSGTGITGELFF
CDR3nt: TGTGCCAGCAGGCGCTCCGGGACAGGGATCACCGGGGAGCTGTTTTTT

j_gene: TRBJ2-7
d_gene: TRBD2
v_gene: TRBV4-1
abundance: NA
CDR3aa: CASSQDGTSGSRGYEQYF
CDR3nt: TGCGCCAGCAGCCAAGATGGGACTAGCGGGAGTCGGGGCTACGAGCAGTACTTC

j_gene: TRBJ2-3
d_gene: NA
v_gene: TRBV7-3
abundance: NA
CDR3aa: CASSLVGTYSTDTQYF
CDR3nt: TGTGCCAGCAGCTTAGTGGGGACTTATAGCACAGATACGCAGTATTTT

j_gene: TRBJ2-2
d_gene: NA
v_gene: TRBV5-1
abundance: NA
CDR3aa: CASSLDPTGELFF
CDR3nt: TGCGCCAGCAGCTTGGACCCCACCGGGGAGCTGTTTTTT

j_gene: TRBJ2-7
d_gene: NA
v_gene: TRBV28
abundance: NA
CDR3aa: CASSQGQGLGYEQYF
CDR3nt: TGTGCCAGCAGTCAGGGACAGGGACTAGGATACGAGCAGTACTTC

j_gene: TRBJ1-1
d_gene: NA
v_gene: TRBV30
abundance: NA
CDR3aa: CAWRPPLGRGNTEAFF
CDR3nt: TGTGCCTGGAGACCACCCCTAGGGCGGGGGAACACTGAAGCTTTCTTT

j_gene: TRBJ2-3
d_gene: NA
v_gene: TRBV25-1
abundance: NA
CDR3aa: CASRPSMAVRTDTQYF
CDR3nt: TGTGCCAGCAGACCCTCGATGGCAGTCCGCACAGATACGCAGTATTTT

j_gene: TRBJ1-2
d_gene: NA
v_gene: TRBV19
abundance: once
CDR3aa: CATWRRASFGYGYTF
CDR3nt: TGTGCCACCTGGAGACGGGCATCTTTCGGATATGGCTACACCTTC

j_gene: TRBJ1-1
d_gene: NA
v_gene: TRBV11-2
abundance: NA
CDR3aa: CASSRRVEGAEAFF
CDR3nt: TGTGCCAGCAGCCGGCGCGTGGAGGGGGCTGAAGCTTTCTTT

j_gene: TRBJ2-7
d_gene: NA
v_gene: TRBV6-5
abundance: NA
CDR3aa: CASRSRSGSYEQYF
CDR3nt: TGTGCCAGCAGGTCCCGGTCGGGTTCCTACGAGCAGTACTTC

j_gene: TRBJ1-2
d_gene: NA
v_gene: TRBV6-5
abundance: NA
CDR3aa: CASSTGYGYTF
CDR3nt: TGTGCCAGCAGTACGGGCTATGGCTACACCTTC

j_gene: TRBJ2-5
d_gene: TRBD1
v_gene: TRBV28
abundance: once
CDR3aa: CASSLKTGLSLETQYF
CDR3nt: TGTGCCAGCAGTCTAAAGACAGGGTTGAGTCTAGAGACCCAGTACTTC

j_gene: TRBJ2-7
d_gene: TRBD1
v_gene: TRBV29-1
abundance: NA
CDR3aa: CSGGTGDSEQYF
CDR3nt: TGCAGCGGAGGGACAGGGGATAGCGAGCAGTACTTC

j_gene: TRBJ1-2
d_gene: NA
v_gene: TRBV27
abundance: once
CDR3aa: CASSLSFGFGYTF
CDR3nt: TGTGCCAGCAGTTTATCTTTCGGGTTCGGCTACACCTTC

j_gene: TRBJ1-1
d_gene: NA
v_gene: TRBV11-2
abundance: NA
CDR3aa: CASSSITEAFF
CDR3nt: TGTGCCAGCAGCTCCATCACTGAAGCTTTCTTT

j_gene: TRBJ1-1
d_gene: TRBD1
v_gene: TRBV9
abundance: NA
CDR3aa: CASSVGGTVNTEAFF
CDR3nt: TGTGCCAGCAGCGTAGGGGGGACAGTGAACACTGAAGCTTTCTTT

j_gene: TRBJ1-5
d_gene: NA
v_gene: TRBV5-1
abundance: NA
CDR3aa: CASSLTGPNQPQHF
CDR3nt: TGCGCCAGCAGCTTGACAGGGCCAAATCAGCCCCAGCATTTT

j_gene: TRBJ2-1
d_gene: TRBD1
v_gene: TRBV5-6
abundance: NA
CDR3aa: CASSRDRNNEQFF
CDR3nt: TGTGCCAGCAGCCGGGACAGGAACAATGAGCAGTTCTTC

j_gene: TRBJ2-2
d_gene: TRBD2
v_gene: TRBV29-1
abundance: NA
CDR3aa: CSGVGLVGTGELFF
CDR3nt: TGCAGCGGGGTAGGACTAGTGGGCACCGGGGAGCTGTTTTTT

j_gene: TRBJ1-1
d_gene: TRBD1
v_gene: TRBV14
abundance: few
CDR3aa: CASSRALGQGNTEAFF
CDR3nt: TGTGCCAGCAGCCGAGCCCTAGGACAGGGGAACACTGAAGCTTTCTTT

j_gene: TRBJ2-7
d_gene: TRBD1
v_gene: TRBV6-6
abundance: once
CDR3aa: CASNTGQTYEQYF
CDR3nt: TGTGCCAGCAATACGGGACAGACCTACGAGCAGTACTTC

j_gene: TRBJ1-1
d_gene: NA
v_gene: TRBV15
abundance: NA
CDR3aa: CATSKGLGVAEAFF
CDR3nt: TGTGCCACCAGCAAAGGCCTGGGAGTAGCTGAAGCTTTCTTT

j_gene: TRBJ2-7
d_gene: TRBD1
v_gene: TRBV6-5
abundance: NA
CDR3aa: CASSRQGPNYEQYF
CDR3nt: TGTGCCAGCAGCCGACAGGGGCCAAACTACGAGCAGTACTTC

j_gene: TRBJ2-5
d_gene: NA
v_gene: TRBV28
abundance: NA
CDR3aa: CASSLAGARETQYF
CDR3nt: TGTGCCAGCAGTTTAGCGGGGGCTCGAGAGACCCAGTACTTC

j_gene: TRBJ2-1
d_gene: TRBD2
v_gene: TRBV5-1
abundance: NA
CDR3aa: CASSVRTSGSYNEQFF
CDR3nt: TGCGCCAGCAGCGTACGGACTAGCGGCTCCTACAATGAGCAGTTCTTC

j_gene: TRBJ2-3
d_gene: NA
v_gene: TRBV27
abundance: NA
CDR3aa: CASSPGGLLDTQYF
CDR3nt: TGTGCCAGCAGCCCCGGGGGGCTACTGGATACGCAGTATTTT

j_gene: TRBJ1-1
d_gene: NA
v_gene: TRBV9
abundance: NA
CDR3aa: CASSVDNKNTEAFF
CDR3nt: TGTGCCAGCAGCGTAGATAACAAAAACACTGAAGCTTTCTTT

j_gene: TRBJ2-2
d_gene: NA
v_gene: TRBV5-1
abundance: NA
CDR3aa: CASSEGPPPTGELFF
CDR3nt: TGCGCCAGCAGCGAGGGCCCACCACCCACCGGGGAGCTGTTTTTT

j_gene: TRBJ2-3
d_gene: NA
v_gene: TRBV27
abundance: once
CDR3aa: CASSSPGNPNRATDTQYF
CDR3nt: TGTGCCAGCAGTTCCCCAGGGAATCCTAACAGAGCCACAGATACGCAGTATTTT

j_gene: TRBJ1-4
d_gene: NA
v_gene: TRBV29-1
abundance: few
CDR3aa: CSALPDQGTSKLFF
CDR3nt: TGCAGCGCCCTACCCGATCAGGGAACCTCAAAACTGTTTTTT

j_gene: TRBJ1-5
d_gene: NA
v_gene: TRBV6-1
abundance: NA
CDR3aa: CASSVFERQPQHF
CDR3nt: TGTGCCAGCAGTGTGTTCGAGAGGCAGCCCCAGCATTTT

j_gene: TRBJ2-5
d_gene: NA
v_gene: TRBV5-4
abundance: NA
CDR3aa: CASSSPDSGETQYF
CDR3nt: TGTGCCAGCAGCTCACCCGACTCGGGAGAGACCCAGTACTTC

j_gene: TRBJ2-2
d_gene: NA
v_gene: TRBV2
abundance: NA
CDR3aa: CASKGAYTNTGELFF
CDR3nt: TGTGCCAGCAAGGGAGCGTATACGAACACCGGGGAGCTGTTTTTT

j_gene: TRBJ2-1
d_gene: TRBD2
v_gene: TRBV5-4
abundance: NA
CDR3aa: CASSQSSGSYNEQFF
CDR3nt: TGTGCCAGCAGTCAGTCTAGCGGCTCCTACAATGAGCAGTTCTTC

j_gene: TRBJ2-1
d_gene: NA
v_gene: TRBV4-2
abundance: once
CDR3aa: CASSQSTGSYNEQFF
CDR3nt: TGTGCCAGCAGCCAAAGCACAGGTTCCTACAATGAGCAGTTCTTC

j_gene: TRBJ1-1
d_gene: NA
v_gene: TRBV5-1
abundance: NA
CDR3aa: CASSLAADEAFF
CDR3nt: TGCGCCAGCAGCTTGGCAGCGGATGAAGCTTTCTTT

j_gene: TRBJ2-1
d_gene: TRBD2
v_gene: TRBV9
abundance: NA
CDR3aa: CASSPAGLAGGWEQFF
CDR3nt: TGTGCCAGCAGCCCAGCCGGGCTAGCGGGAGGGTGGGAGCAGTTCTTC